This passage covers 26 T cell receptor beta chains from one sample sequenced in a study of patients and donors after allogeneic stem cell transplantation. TCRdb reprocessed the RT-PCR reads via MiXCR and lists one record per CDR3 protein. The sample contains around 200,000 distinct CDR3 sequences, around 40% of which appear only once. Sequencing was carried out using blood, either unsorted or a sorted T cell fraction (not recorded which). These receptors came from a human donor who was either an allogeneic HSCT recipient or a stem cell or donor lymphocyte infusion donor (not recorded which). It is not recorded whose cells these are; they may come from a transplant donor.

The V call is TRBV27, the J call TRBJ2-3, with 7 positions matching TRBD2. Germline values: CDR1 MNHEY, CDR2 SMNVEV (reference sequence). V was clipped by 3 bases and J by 9 bases; unmatched bases: 6. CDR3 length: 13 residues. CDR3 protein: CASSFIREGTQYF. CDR3 nucleotide sequence: TGTGCCAGCAGTTTTATAAGGGAGGGCACGCAGTATTTT.

This clonotype was detected only a few times. The chain combines TRBV27 with TRBJ1-2; TRBD1 is a possible D gene (6 bases). This CDR3 contains 15 residues. The V and J ends lost 6 bases and 4 bases respectively, with 18 bases between them. Germline V gene sequence: CDR1 MNHEY, CDR2 SMNVEV (reference sequence). The CDR3 protein is CASRPGGALGYGYTF. The CDR3 bases are TGTGCCAGCAGGCCCGGGGGGGCGCTAGGCTATGGCTACACCTTC.

This rearrangement joins TRBV5-1 to TRBJ1-1; D uncertain. This CDR3 comprises 14 residues. Germline V lookup: CDR1 SGHRS, CDR2 YFSETQ. Trimming cost V 3 bases and J 2 bases, with 11 bases left between them. CDR3 coding DNA: TGCGCCAGCAGCTGGGGTCGACTAAACACTGAAGCTTTCTTT. This translates into CASSWGRLNTEAFF.

This clonotype was seen only a few times. The chain carries TRBV10-3 and TRBJ1-6; D uncertain. Germline loops: CDR1 ENHRY, CDR2 SYGVKD. The CDR3 spans 13 residues. V lost 4 bases to trimming and J lost 13 bases, with 14 bases between them. Here the CDR3 DNA reads TGTGCCATCAGTGGTGAGAGGGAAAGGCCCCTCCACTTT. Translating gives CAISGERERPLHF.

This clonotype was observed a handful of times. The chain employs TRBV2 and TRBJ1-5; possible D gene TRBD1, 5 bases. The CDR3 covers 14 residues. Trimming cost V 6 bases and J 1 base, with 10 bases left between them. CDR1 and CDR2 from the germline V gene are SNHLY and FYNNEI. The CDR3 bases are TGTGCCAGCAGGGGGACCTCAAGCAATCAGCCCCAGCATTTT. Translated: CASRGTSSNQPQHF.

This clonotype appeared a few times. This chain connects TRBV5-1 to TRBJ1-1, with 7 bases that match TRBD1. This CDR3 spans 15 amino acids. V was clipped by 4 bases and J by 2 bases; unmatched bases: 8. Looked up from germline, CDR1 is SGHRS and CDR2 is YFSETQ. CDR3 sequence: CASSPLGQPNTEAFF. DNA for the CDR3: TGCGCCAGCAGCCCATTGGGACAGCCCAACACTGAAGCTTTCTTT.

The chain is built from TRBV12-3 or TRBV12-4 and TRBJ2-1, with D perhaps matching TRBD2 (5 bases). With 6 bases removed from V and 14 bases from J, the gap between germline ends came to 14 bases. The CDR3 has 11 residues. The CDR3 nucleotides are TGTGCCAGCAGGCAGGACCTGAGGGAGTTCTTC. It specifies CASRQDLREFF.

The J gene is TRBJ1-2, the V gene TRBV7-2; D gene ambiguous. Germline V lookup: CDR1 SGHTA, CDR2 FQGNSA. The CDR3 has 14 residues. Trimming removed 1 base from V and 2 bases from J, with 8 bases in between. The CDR3: CASSLDPANYGYTF. Written as DNA, the CDR3 is TGTGCCAGCAGCTTAGATCCTGCGAACTATGGCTACACCTTC.

The V gene is TRBV28, the J gene TRBJ2-7, with 8 bases aligning to TRBD2. Germline loops: CDR1 MDHEN, CDR2 SYDVKM. The CDR3 consists of 16 residues. Trimming cost V 5 bases and J 1 base; bases outside gene matches: 10. This CDR3 is CASSLAGDVGSYEQYF. The CDR3 nucleotides are TGTGCCAGCAGTCTAGCGGGCGACGTCGGTTCCTACGAGCAGTACTTC. Full variable domain (missing parts from reference TRBV28 and TRBJ2-7): DVKVTQSSRYLVKRTGEKVFLECVQDMDHENMFWYRQDPGLGLRLIYFSYDVKMKEKGDIPEGYSVSREKKERFSLILESASTNQTSMYLCASSLAGDVGSYEQYFGPGTRLTVT.

There are a few counts of this clonotype. This chain joins TRBV29-1 and TRBJ2-1; 8 nucleotides align to TRBD1. CDR1 is SQVTM and CDR2 is ANQGSEA in the germline V gene. The CDR3 covers 13 residues. Losses at the gene ends were 5 bases for V and 5 bases for J; bases not matched to a gene: 5. The CDR3 nucleotides are TGCAGCGTTCGACGACAGGGGAACAATGAGCAGTTCTTC. Residues: CSVRRQGNNEQFF.

This clonotype was counted between two and nine times. The chain joins TRBV7-2 to TRBJ1-5, with TRBD1 matching 7 bases. CDR1 and CDR2 (germline): SGHTA, FQGNSA. This CDR3 comprises 17 residues. Unmatched junction bases numbered 9, after V lost 4 bases and J lost 0 bases. The CDR3 region is CASSSGPGTASNQPQHF. Written as DNA, the CDR3 is TGTGCCAGCAGCTCCGGTCCCGGGACAGCTAGCAATCAGCCCCAGCATTTT.

The chain uses TRBV5-1 and TRBJ1-5; 7 nucleotides align to TRBD1. This CDR3 spans 15 amino acids. Germline CDR1 SGHRS, CDR2 YFSETQ. V was clipped by 0 bases and J by 2 bases; unmatched bases: 2. The CDR3 sequence is CASSLEGTGNQPQHF. CDR3 nucleotide sequence: TGCGCCAGCAGCTTGGAGGGGACAGGCAATCAGCCCCAGCATTTT.

The V and J genes are TRBV25-1 and TRBJ1-2; D is uncertain. The CDR3 runs to 10 residues. With 3 bases removed from V and 10 bases from J, the gap between germline ends came to 6 bases. Germline CDR1 is MGHDK and CDR2 is SYGVNS. The CDR3 protein is CASSDRYYTF. In nucleotides, the CDR3 is TGTGCCAGCAGTGACAGATACTACACCTTC.

This chain links TRBV6-2 or TRBV6-3 with TRBJ1-1; D gene unclear. Germline-derived CDR1 and CDR2 are MNHEY and SVGEGT. V shed 0 bases and J shed 5 bases, with 10 bases lying between them. The CDR3 is 14 amino acids. The CDR3, as DNA: TGTGCCAGCAGTTACTCGTCAGCCAAGACTGAAGCTTTCTTT. Translating gives CASSYSSAKTEAFF.

This clonotype turned up a few times. V and J are TRBV5-6 and TRBJ1-6; D gene ambiguous. The germline V gene has CDR1 SGHDT and CDR2 YYEEEE. V shed 4 bases and J shed 6 bases, with 17 bases lying between them. The CDR3 consists of 16 residues. DNA of the CDR3: TGTGCCAGCAGCACACGGCGACGGGCCGTTAATTCACCCCTCCACTTT. This encodes CASSTRRRAVNSPLHF.

The table lists this clonotype with a few counts. The rearrangement uses TRBV25-1 and TRBJ2-1, with TRBD1 identical over 7 bases. J lost 2 bases, V lost 3 bases, and 7 bases had no gene match. Germline CDR1 and CDR2: MGHDK and SYGVNS. This CDR3 has 16 residues. CDR3 sequence (DNA): TGTGCCAGCAGTGAGCATACAGGGGACCCCTACAATGAGCAGTTCTTC. Protein product: CASSEHTGDPYNEQFF.

This clonotype was seen more than once but under ten times. CDR3 sequence reads: CASSSQSGTSGIYNEQFF. CDR3 bases: TGTGCCAGCAGCTCCCAATCCGGGACTAGCGGGATCTACAATGAGCAGTTCTTC. The chain has TRBV7-3 and TRBJ2-1, with TRBD2 matching 13 bases. V lost 4 bases to trimming and J lost 3 bases; unmatched junction nucleotides: 9. Germline lookup yields CDR1 SGHTA and CDR2 FQGTGA. The CDR3 extends over 18 amino acids.

This chain joins TRBV10-3 and TRBJ1-5; the D gene is possibly TRBD1 (5 bases). This CDR3 spans 15 amino acids. V was shortened by 0 bases and J by 2 bases, with 8 bases between the two germline ends. CDR1 and CDR2 (germline): ENHRY, SYGVKD. Written as DNA, the CDR3 is TGTGCCATCAGTGAGTCGGGGCGGGGCAATCAGCCCCAGCATTTT. Its protein is CAISESGRGNQPQHF.

The genes are TRBV4-3 and TRBJ2-3; D is ambiguous. The CDR3 totals 14 residues. Germline-derived CDR1 and CDR2 are LGHNA and YSLEER. Trimming shortened V by 4 bases and J by 10 bases, and 18 bases separated the two germline ends. Here the CDR3 reads CASSPLRRSDPQYF. The CDR3 bases are TGCGCCAGCAGCCCCCTTCGGAGATCGGATCCGCAGTATTTT.

The chain carries TRBV12-3 or TRBV12-4 and TRBJ1-1, with D hard to call. This CDR3 contains 11 residues. The V end lost 1 base, the J end lost 7 bases, and 4 bases lay between the germline ends. The CDR3 sequence: CASSLGFEAFF. CDR3 DNA sequence: TGTGCCAGCAGTTTAGGGTTTGAAGCTTTCTTT.

The chain combines TRBV5-1 with TRBJ2-3, with D unresolved. Per the germline V gene, CDR1 is SGHRS and CDR2 is YFSETQ. This CDR3 is 15 amino acids long. V was clipped by 1 base and J by 8 bases, with 17 bases between them. CDR3 bases: TGCGCCAGCAGCTTGAGTGGCGGACCCGAGTCTACGCAGTATTTT. This gives the protein CASSLSGGPESTQYF.

The chain uses TRBV12-3 or TRBV12-4 and TRBJ2-3; 9 bases are a match to TRBD1. V shed 6 bases, J shed 3 bases, and the junction held 7 bases outside the gene matches. This CDR3 contains 15 residues. The CDR3 spells CASSQGQGSTDTQYF. Written as DNA, the CDR3 is TGTGCCAGCAGCCAGGGACAGGGCTCGACAGATACGCAGTATTTT.

The genes are TRBV12-3 or TRBV12-4 and TRBJ2-3; D gene uncertain. The V end was cut by 6 bases, the J end by 4 bases, with 11 bases between. This CDR3 contains 13 residues. CDR3 nucleotides: TGTGCCAGCAGCTACCTGATGGCAGATACGCAGTATTTT. This sequence encodes CASSYLMADTQYF.

The V gene is TRBV10-3, the J gene TRBJ2-7, with 9 bases identical to TRBD1. The CDR3 spans 15 residues. V was clipped by 2 bases and J by 1 base; unmatched bases: 3. Per the germline V gene, CDR1 is ENHRY and CDR2 is SYGVKD. The CDR3 DNA reads TGTGCCATCAGTGAGGGGGACAGGGTTTCCTACGAGCAGTACTTC. Protein sequence: CAISEGDRVSYEQYF.

The chain couples TRBV11-2 to TRBJ2-4, with TRBD1 as a possible D gene (5 bases). Trimming removed 2 bases at V and 0 bases at J, with 11 bases between. CDR1 is SGHAT and CDR2 is FQNNGV in the germline V gene. The CDR3 sequence is 16 residues long. The DNA of the CDR3 is TGTGCCAGCAGCTTAAGGGGCCTAGAAGCCAAAAACATTCAGTACTTC. It encodes CASSLRGLEAKNIQYF.

V and J are TRBV29-1 and TRBJ2-7; D remains unclear. Trimming pared 0 bases from V and 6 bases from J, leaving 6 bases between. This CDR3 has 11 amino acids. Germline V CDR1 and CDR2: SQVTM, ANQGSEA. In DNA, the CDR3 is TGCAGCGTTGAAGACTTCTCCGAGCAGTACTTC. This encodes CSVEDFSEQYF.